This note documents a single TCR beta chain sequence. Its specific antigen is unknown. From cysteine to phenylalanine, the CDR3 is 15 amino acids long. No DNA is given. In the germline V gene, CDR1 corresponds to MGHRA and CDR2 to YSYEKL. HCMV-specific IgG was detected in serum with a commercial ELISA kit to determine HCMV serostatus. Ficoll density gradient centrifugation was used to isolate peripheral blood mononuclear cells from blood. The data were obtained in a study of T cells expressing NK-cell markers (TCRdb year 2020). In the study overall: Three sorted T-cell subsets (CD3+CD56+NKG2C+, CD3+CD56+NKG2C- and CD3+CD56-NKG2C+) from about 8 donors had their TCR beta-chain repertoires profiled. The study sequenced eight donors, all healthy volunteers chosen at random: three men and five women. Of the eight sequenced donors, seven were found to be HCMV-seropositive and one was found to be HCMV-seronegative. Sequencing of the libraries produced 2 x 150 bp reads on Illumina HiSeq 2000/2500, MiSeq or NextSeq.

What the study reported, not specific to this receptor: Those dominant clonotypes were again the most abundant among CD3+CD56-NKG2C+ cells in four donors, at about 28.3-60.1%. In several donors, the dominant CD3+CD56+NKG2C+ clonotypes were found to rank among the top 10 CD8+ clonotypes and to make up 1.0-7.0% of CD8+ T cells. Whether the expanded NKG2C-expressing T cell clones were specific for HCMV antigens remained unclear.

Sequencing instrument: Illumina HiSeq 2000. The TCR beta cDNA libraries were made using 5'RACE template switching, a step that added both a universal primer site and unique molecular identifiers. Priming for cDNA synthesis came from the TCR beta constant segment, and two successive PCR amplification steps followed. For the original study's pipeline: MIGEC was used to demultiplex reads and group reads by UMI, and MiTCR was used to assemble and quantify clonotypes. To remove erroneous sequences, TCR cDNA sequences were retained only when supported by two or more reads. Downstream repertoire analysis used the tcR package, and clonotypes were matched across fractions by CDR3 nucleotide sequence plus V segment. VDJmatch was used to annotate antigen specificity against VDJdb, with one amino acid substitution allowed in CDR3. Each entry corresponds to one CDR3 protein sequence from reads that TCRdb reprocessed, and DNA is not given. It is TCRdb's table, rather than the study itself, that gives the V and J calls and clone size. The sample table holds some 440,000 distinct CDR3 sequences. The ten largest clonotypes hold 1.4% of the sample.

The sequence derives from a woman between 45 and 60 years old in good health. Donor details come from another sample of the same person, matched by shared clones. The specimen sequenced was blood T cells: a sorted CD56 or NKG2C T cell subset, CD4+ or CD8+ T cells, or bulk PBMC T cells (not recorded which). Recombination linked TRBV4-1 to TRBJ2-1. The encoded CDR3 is CASSQEETNYNEQFF.